The T cell receptor (beta chain) described here comes from a study of blood T cell repertoires in COVID-19. Across the whole study: COVID-19 samples, acute and convalescent, were from the United States, Italy and Spain. PBMCs, B-cell-depleted T cells, or T cells were the source of the cDNA or gDNA that made up the material.

Germline V gene data show CDR1 as MDHEN and CDR2 as SYDVKM. The CDR3 covers 14 residues. Trimming removed 5 bases from V and 2 bases from J, with 12 bases in between. As handled by the study authors: Counts of nucleated cells, estimated from reference gene primer amplification, were obtained. Generated by immunoSEQ multiplex PCR, the TCRdb table keeps only in-frame clones and is missing some. V, J and clone size are taken as reported in that table, and D and trimming were inferred from the DNA itself. The sample consists of fewer than 150,000 clones, 75% to 85% of them appearing once. The TCR was taken from a man of 80 years or more with acute or convalescent COVID-19. This chain links TRBV28 with TRBJ1-1; possible D gene TRBD1, 5 bases. Sequencing was performed on peripheral blood. This CDR3 reads CASSPLQENTEAFF. DNA of the CDR3: TGTGCCAGCAGTCCCTTACAGGAAAACACTGAAGCTTTCTTT.